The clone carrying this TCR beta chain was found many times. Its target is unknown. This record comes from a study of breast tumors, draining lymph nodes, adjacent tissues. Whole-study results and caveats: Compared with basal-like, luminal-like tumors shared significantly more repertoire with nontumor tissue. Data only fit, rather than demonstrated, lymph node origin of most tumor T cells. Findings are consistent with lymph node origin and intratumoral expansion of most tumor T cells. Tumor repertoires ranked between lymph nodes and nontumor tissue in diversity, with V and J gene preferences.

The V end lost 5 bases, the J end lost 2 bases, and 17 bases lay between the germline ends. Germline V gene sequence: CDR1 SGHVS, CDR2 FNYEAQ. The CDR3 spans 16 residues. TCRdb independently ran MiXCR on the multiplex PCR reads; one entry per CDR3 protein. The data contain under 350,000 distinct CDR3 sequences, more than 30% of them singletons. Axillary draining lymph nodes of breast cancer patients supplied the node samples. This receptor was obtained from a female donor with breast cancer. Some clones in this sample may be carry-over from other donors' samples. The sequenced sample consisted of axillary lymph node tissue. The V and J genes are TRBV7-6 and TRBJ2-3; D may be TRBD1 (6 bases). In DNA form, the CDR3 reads TGTGCCAGCAGCCTACAGGGAAATGGGGTCACAGATACGCAGTATTTT. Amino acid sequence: CASSLQGNGVTDTQYF.